This T cell receptor beta chain was captured by sequencing in a study of graft-versus-host responses after intestinal transplantation. Study summary: All of the recipients had induction that used anti-thymocyte globulin, then tacrolimus and steroids for approximately 3 years. The study's findings and limits: Early post-transplant HvG declines were associated with peak circulating GvH clone levels. The recipient marrow held GvH clones, and some of them showed up first in ileum or blood.

Repertoires were generated with immunoSEQ multiplex PCR, while TCRdb's copy carries only in-frame clones and drops some. The sample contains 100,000 to 130,000 clones, roughly 89% of which appear only once. This CDR3 is 13 amino acids long. V lost 3 bases and J lost 7; bases outside the gene matches: 3. Germline V gene data show CDR1 as SGHAT and CDR2 as FQNNGV. Worth noting for this clone: The target antigen is unknown.

This specimen was unstimulated CD4+ T cells sorted from spleen or lymph node cells, taken before transplant. V is TRBV11-2 and J is TRBJ1-5; TRBD1 aligns across 7 bases. The receptor comes from a human donor who was the organ donor for an intestinal transplant. The CDR3 spells CASSFPGQQPQHF. The DNA of the CDR3 is TGTGCCAGCAGCTTTCCGGGACAGCAGCCCCAGCATTTT.